This is a list of T cell receptor beta chains from one sample in a study of OX40 agonist ivuxolimab in advanced cancers. The table came from immunoSEQ multiplex PCR; TCRdb's copy has only in-frame clones and leaves some out. The data hold tens of thousands of clones, with approximately 92% observed a single time. The input for sequencing was CD4+ or CD8+ T cells sorted from blood, taken in a trial of the OX40 agonist ivuxolimab. All receptors come from an adult with an advanced solid tumor such as melanoma, head and neck, liver or kidney cancer. Each CDR3 is given with its conserved first and last residue. A D gene is named only where the DNA matches it firmly. Clone size, where shown, is once, few, many, or a class for clones that have expanded.

J	size	V	D	CDR3	DNA
TRBJ2-2	NA	TRBV29-1	NA	CSVGLINTGELFF	TGCAGCGTTGGACTGATAAACACCGGGGAGCTGTTTTTT
TRBJ1-2	NA	TRBV27	TRBD1	CASTWGQGYGYTF	TGTGCCAGCACTTGGGGACAGGGCTATGGCTACACCTTC
TRBJ1-4	NA	TRBV4-3	NA	CASSQDTGGNEKLFF	TGCGCCAGCAGCCAAGATACGGGGGGTAATGAAAAACTGTTTTTT
TRBJ2-2	NA	TRBV7-9	TRBD2	CASSSRTSPNTGELFF	TGTGCCAGCAGCTCCCGGACTAGCCCGAACACCGGGGAGCTGTTTTTT
TRBJ2-2	NA	TRBV27	TRBD1	CASSSGGFDTGELFF	TGTGCCAGCAGTTCAGGGGGATTTGACACCGGGGAGCTGTTTTTT
TRBJ2-3	NA	TRBV7-9	TRBD1	CASSQGQGSTDTQYF	TGTGCCAGCAGCCAAGGACAGGGGAGCACAGATACGCAGTATTTT
TRBJ1-2	NA	TRBV28	TRBD1	CASSFPGQGTYGYTF	TGTGCCAGCAGTTTTCCGGGACAGGGGACCTATGGCTACACCTTC
TRBJ2-1	few	TRBV27	NA	CASRSTAYNEQFF	TGTGCCAGCAGGTCGACAGCCTACAATGAGCAGTTCTTC
TRBJ2-1	once	TRBV27	NA	CASSPQLAGGRNEQFF	TGTGCCAGCAGTCCCCAATTAGCAGGGGGGCGGAATGAGCAGTTCTTC
TRBJ2-2	NA	TRBV13	NA	CASSLDERVGELFF	TGTGCCAGCAGCTTAGATGAACGGGTCGGGGAGCTGTTTTTT
TRBJ1-1	NA	TRBV4-3	TRBD1	CASSQDWGQGTEAFF	TGCGCCAGCAGCCAAGATTGGGGACAGGGCACTGAAGCTTTCTTT
TRBJ2-2	NA	TRBV2	NA	CASSEVSENTGELFF	TGTGCCAGCAGTGAAGTGTCAGAGAACACCGGGGAGCTGTTTTTT
TRBJ1-1	NA	TRBV28	NA	CASSLVGGRTEAFF	TGTGCCAGCAGTTTAGTGGGGGGGAGGACTGAAGCTTTCTTT
TRBJ1-5	NA	TRBV28	NA	CASSLLQLSNQPQHF	TGTGCCAGCAGTTTGTTGCAGCTGAGCAATCAGCCCCAGCATTTT
TRBJ1-1	NA	TRBV6-5	NA	CASSYSGTATRAFF	TGTGCCAGCAGTTACTCAGGGACCGCAACGAGAGCTTTCTTT
TRBJ2-7	once	TRBV4-3	NA	CASSQVLESSYEQYF	TGCGCCAGCAGCCAAGTTTTAGAAAGCTCCTACGAGCAGTACTTC
TRBJ2-1	NA	TRBV5-8	TRBD2	CASSLGLAGYNEQFF	TGTGCCAGCAGCTTGGGGCTAGCGGGGTACAATGAGCAGTTCTTC
TRBJ2-7	NA	TRBV27	NA	CASSYDMGLHEQYF	TGTGCCAGCAGCTACGACATGGGGCTCCACGAGCAGTACTTC
TRBJ2-7	NA	TRBV5-1	TRBD1	CASSLAGTGDYEQYF	TGCGCCAGCAGCTTGGCCGGGACAGGTGATTACGAGCAGTACTTC
TRBJ2-5	few	TRBV4-3	TRBD2	CASSQRLAGVETQYF	TGCGCCAGCAGCCAGAGACTAGCGGGAGTCGAGACCCAGTACTTC
TRBJ1-6	NA	TRBV12-5	NA	CASGLIDNSPLHF	TGTGCTAGTGGTTTAATCGATAATTCACCCCTCCACTTT
TRBJ2-7	once	TRBV7-9	NA	CASSLPRTEPTSYEQYF	TGTGCCAGCAGCTTACCCAGGACAGAGCCTACTTCCTACGAGCAGTACTTC
TRBJ2-7	NA	TRBV30	NA	CAWSPVGYEQYF	TGTGCCTGGAGCCCCGTAGGATACGAGCAGTACTTC
TRBJ2-3	NA	TRBV5-6	NA	CASSSLGTLDTQYF	TGTGCCAGCAGCTCTCTGGGCACTCTGGATACGCAGTATTTT
TRBJ1-5	NA	TRBV19	NA	CASRGDTLQPQHF	TGTGCCAGTAGGGGGGACACCCTGCAGCCCCAGCATTTT
TRBJ1-1	NA	TRBV11-3	TRBD1	CASSYSGQGITEAFF	TGTGCCAGCAGCTATTCGGGACAGGGCATCACTGAAGCTTTCTTT
TRBJ2-7	NA	TRBV7-2	NA	CASSLGGRVRYEQYF	TGTGCCAGCAGCTTAGGGGGTCGGGTTCGCTACGAGCAGTACTTC
TRBJ1-6	NA	TRBV27	NA	CASSLFQGTNSPLHF	TGTGCCAGCAGTTTATTTCAGGGAACGAATTCACCCCTCCACTTT
TRBJ1-1	NA	TRBV11-2	TRBD1	CASSLLGQGTVEAFF	TGTGCCAGCAGCTTACTAGGACAGGGAACAGTTGAAGCTTTCTTT
TRBJ2-3	NA	TRBV7-9	TRBD2	CASSLGPLRGRATDTQYF	TGTGCCAGCAGCTTAGGCCCTCTCCGGGGGAGGGCCACAGATACGCAGTATTTT
TRBJ2-1	NA	TRBV27	NA	CASSLSIENEQFF	TGTGCCAGCAGTTTATCGATAGAAAATGAGCAGTTCTTC
TRBJ2-7	NA	TRBV11-3	NA	CASSLGILTDSSSYEQYF	TGTGCCAGCAGCTTAGGCATATTGACGGACTCGAGCTCCTACGAGCAGTACTTC
TRBJ2-1	NA	TRBV5-4	NA	CASGYILGGEQFF	TGTGCCAGCGGCTACATCTTGGGGGGTGAGCAGTTCTTC
TRBJ1-1	few	TRBV7-9	TRBD1	CASSLTGVEAFF	TGTGCCAGCAGCTTGACAGGGGTCGAAGCTTTCTTT
TRBJ2-7	NA	TRBV7-6	NA	CASSLESAANYEQYF	TGTGCCAGCAGCTTAGAATCGGCTGCCAACTACGAGCAGTACTTC
TRBJ1-1	NA	TRBV6-6	NA	CASNLNRAAFF	TGTGCCAGCAATCTGAACAGGGCAGCTTTCTTT
TRBJ2-7	NA	TRBV2	NA	CASRLYEQYF	TGTGCCAGCAGGCTGTACGAGCAGTACTTC
TRBJ2-1	once	TRBV11-2	TRBD1	CASSVRGQGYEQFF	TGTGCCAGCAGCGTAAGGGGACAGGGGTATGAGCAGTTCTTC
TRBJ2-2	NA	TRBV6-6	NA	CASSYDSGSTGELFF	TGTGCCAGCAGTTACGATTCCGGGAGCACCGGGGAGCTGTTTTTT
TRBJ2-2	NA	TRBV4-1	NA	CASSLSAGELFF	TGCGCCAGCAGCCTGTCCGCCGGGGAGCTGTTTTTT
TRBJ2-5	once	TRBV5-6	TRBD2	CASSSNRLAGVRETQYF	TGTGCCAGCAGCTCGAACCGACTAGCGGGAGTAAGAGAGACCCAGTACTTC
TRBJ1-2	NA	TRBV9	TRBD1	CASSVAGRGPGGYTF	TGTGCCAGCAGCGTAGCTGGCAGGGGGCCGGGTGGCTACACCTTC
TRBJ2-7	NA	TRBV13	NA	CASSLDQDAYEQYF	TGTGCCAGCAGCTTAGACCAGGATGCCTACGAGCAGTACTTC
TRBJ1-1	NA	TRBV9	NA	CASSVGSEAFF	TGTGCCAGCAGCGTGGGAAGTGAAGCTTTCTTT
TRBJ1-1	NA	TRBV13	NA	CASFTGSRDTEAFF	TGTGCCAGCTTTACAGGTTCACGGGACACTGAAGCTTTCTTT
TRBJ1-5	NA	TRBV6-5	NA	CASSYGGWQPQHF	TGTGCCAGCAGTTACGGAGGGTGGCAGCCCCAGCATTTT
TRBJ2-1	once	TRBV9	NA	CASSGEGHEQFF	TGTGCCAGCAGCGGAGAGGGCCATGAGCAGTTCTTC
TRBJ1-2	once	TRBV6-1	NA	CASSKTGFYYGYTF	TGTGCCAGCAGTAAGACTGGATTCTACTATGGCTACACCTTC